The 25 T cell receptor beta chains given below trace back to one sample, sequenced in a study of graft-versus-host responses after intestinal transplantation (dated by TCRdb to the early 2020s). Receptor amplification or capture employed the immunoSEQ multiplex PCR assay. TCRdb provides this immuneACCESS table in a form limited to in-frame rearrangements. Some clones are lacking; in checked studies, under half of them reflect an unresolved V gene, and why the rest are absent is not known. The sample table holds 84,000 or so clones, of which approximately 82% were seen once. The ten largest make up around 0.83% of the sample. Per the publication, the time point label means: cells obtained before transplantation from donor or recipient. These receptors' targets are unknown. The specimen was unstimulated CD4+ T cells sorted from spleen or lymph node cells, collected before intestinal transplant. These receptors all stem from a human donor who received an intestinal transplant.

V gene TRBV5-1 combines with J gene TRBJ1-2; no definite D call. Germline V gives CDR1 SGHRS, CDR2 YFSETQ. The V end lost 5 bases, the J end lost 6 bases, and 14 bases lay between the germline ends. This CDR3 comprises 13 residues. The CDR3 reads CASSVARDDGYTF. CDR3 DNA sequence: TGCGCCAGCAGTGTCGCACGGGATGATGGCTACACCTTC. The full variable domain, rest sourced from reference TRBV5-1 and TRBJ1-2, is KAGVTQTPRYLIKTRGQQVTLSCSPISGHRSVSWYQQTPGQGLQFLFEYFSETQRNKGNFPGRFSGRQFSNSRSEMNVSTLELGDSALYLCASSVARDDGYTFGSGTRLTVV.

Comments on this clone: The junction shows a germline mismatch at one end, possibly a read error. The chain uses TRBV5-1 and TRBJ1-6; D unresolved. Germline V gives CDR1 SGHRS, CDR2 YFSETQ. The CDR3 has 14 amino acids. CDR3 in amino acids: CAGSYGEANSPLHF. In DNA, the CDR3 is TGCGCCGGCAGCTACGGAGAGGCGAATTCACCCCTCCACTTT. The variable domain in full, completed from reference TRBV5-1 and TRBJ1-6, reads KAGVTQTPRYLIKTRGQQVTLSCSPISGHRSVSWYQQTPGQGLQFLFEYFSETQRNKGNFPGRFSGRQFSNSRSEMNVSTLELGDSALYLCAGSYGEANSPLHFGNGTRLTVT.

This clone occurred once. The chain is built from TRBV30 and TRBJ2-1, with 11 bases aligning to TRBD2. J was trimmed by 7 bases and V by 8 bases; bases with no gene match: 19. The CDR3 is 17 amino acids. CDR1 GTSNPN and CDR2 SVGIG come from the germline V gene (reference sequence). The CDR3 region is CAGTGTSLAGGGNEQFF. The CDR3 nucleotides read TGTGCCGGAACCGGGACGTCCCTAGCGGGGGGCGGGAATGAGCAGTTCTTC.

J is TRBJ2-3 and V is TRBV2; D is unclear. Germline-derived CDR1 and CDR2 are SNHLY and FYNNEI. This CDR3 spans 15 amino acids. V lost 7 bases and J 2 bases, leaving 16 bases between the germline ends. The CDR3 region has the DNA TGTGCCAGCACCTACCTCGACACCTCCACAGATACGCAGTATTTT. This translates into CASTYLDTSTDTQYF.

The V gene is TRBV9, the J gene TRBJ2-3; 8 nucleotides match TRBD2. The CDR3 has 16 amino acids. From germline, CDR1 is SGDLS and CDR2 YYNGEE. J gave up 4 bases and V 0 bases, and 7 bases lay outside the gene matches. The CDR3 nucleotides read TGTGCCAGCAGCGTAGACGTCGGGGGGGGCCCAGATACGCAGTATTTT. Translation gives CASSVDVGGGPDTQYF.

The CDR3 here is CASGGTYPYEQYF. The CDR3 region has the DNA TGTGCCAGCGGAGGGACTTACCCCTACGAGCAGTACTTC. This sequence joins TRBV28 and TRBJ2-7, with D perhaps matching TRBD2 (6 bases). There are 13 residues in the CDR3. Trimming stripped 8 bases from V and 2 bases from J, with 13 bases between. Germline-derived CDR1 and CDR2 are MDHEN and SYDVKM.

This clone was seen a single time. The rearrangement links TRBV5-1 to TRBJ1-5; weak D call: TRBD1 (5 bases). This CDR3 is built from 16 residues. CDR1 is SGHRS and CDR2 is YFSETQ in the germline V gene. V lost 4 bases, J lost 5 bases, and 19 bases lay in between. The CDR3 nucleotides are TGCGCCAGCAGCGGGGAGTGGGGGGGAAGGGATCAGCCCCAGCATTTT. This codes for CASSGEWGGRDQPQHF.

J is TRBJ1-3 and V is TRBV5-8; weak D call: TRBD1 (6 bases). This CDR3 has 16 residues. V shed 4 bases and J shed 0 bases, with 14 bases lying between them. Per germline, CDR1 SGHTS and CDR2 YDEGEE. CDR3 residues: CASSRGQPYSGNTIYF. As DNA, the CDR3 is TGTGCCAGCAGCCGAGGACAGCCGTACTCTGGAAACACCATATATTTT.

The gene calls are TRBV5-6 and TRBJ2-2; possibly TRBD1 for D (6 bases). The CDR3 sequence is 15 residues long. V was trimmed by 0 bases and J by 5 bases, leaving 11 bases between them. Germline V gives CDR1 SGHDT, CDR2 YYEEEE. The CDR3 loop reads CASSLGGLVTGELFF. CDR3 in DNA: TGTGCCAGCAGCTTGGGGGGGCTCGTGACCGGGGAGCTGTTTTTT.

The chain combines TRBV29-1 with TRBJ1-1; 9 bases are a match to TRBD1. Germline V CDR1 and CDR2: SQVTM, ANQGSEA. J was trimmed by 4 bases and V by 6 bases; bases with no gene match: 6. The CDR3 has 13 amino acids. CDR3 sequence: CSVLTGGGTEAFF. CDR3 in DNA: TGCAGCGTCTTAACAGGGGGCGGCACTGAAGCTTTCTTT.

The V call is TRBV19, the J call TRBJ2-5; 11 bases align to TRBD2. The CDR3 runs 18 residues. The J segment lost 3 bases and the V segment lost 0 bases, leaving 9 bases of the junction unmatched. Looked up from germline, CDR1 is LNHDA and CDR2 is SQIVND (reference sequence). Written as DNA, the CDR3 is TGTGCCAGTAGTATAGATCCTCCCGCTAGCGGGAGGAAAGAGACCCAGTACTTC. Amino acids: CASSIDPPASGRKETQYF.

CDR3 in DNA: TGTGCCAGCTCACGACAGGGTTCATCCTACGAGCAGTACTTC. Its protein product is CASSRQGSSYEQYF. This chain connects TRBV18 to TRBJ2-7, with 7 positions matching TRBD1. The germline CDR1 and CDR2 sequences are KGHSH and LQKENI. The CDR3 runs 14 residues. The trim removed 4 bases at V and 1 base at J, leaving 4 bases unmatched.

The chain couples TRBV2 to TRBJ1-5; a possible D gene is TRBD1 (5 bases). The CDR3 consists of 14 residues. Germline CDR1 reads SNHLY; CDR2 reads FYNNEI. Trimming removed 6 bases from V and 9 bases from J, with 18 bases in between. The CDR3 is CASSAGRGGGPQHF. DNA for the CDR3: TGTGCCAGCAGCGCAGGGAGGGGCGGGGGGCCCCAGCATTTT. Using reference TRBV2 and TRBJ1-5 for the parts outside the CDR3, the full variable domain is EPEVTQTPSHQVTQMGQEVILRCVPISNHLYFYWYRQILGQKVEFLVSFYNNEISEKSEIFDDQFSVERPDGSNFTLKIRSTKLEDSAMYFCASSAGRGGGPQHFGDGTRLSIL.

A single count supports this clone. CDR3 sequence reads: CASSPSGGAASEQFF. The CDR3 nucleotides read TGTGCCAGCAGTCCCAGCGGGGGGGCCGCCAGTGAGCAGTTCTTC. This chain links TRBV2 with TRBJ2-1; the match to TRBD2 covers 10 bases. Germline lookup yields CDR1 SNHLY and CDR2 FYNNEI. Germline trimming cut 5 bases from V and 9 bases from J; bases unmatched to any gene: 10. The CDR3 consists of 15 residues.

The chain carries TRBV28 and TRBJ1-2; D perhaps matches TRBD1 (5 bases). CDR1 MDHEN and CDR2 SYDVKM come from the germline V gene. Trimming removed 6 bases at V and 7 bases at J, with 27 bases between. The CDR3 totals 17 residues. The CDR3 coding sequence is TGTGCCAGCAGGCCACTCTGGGGAGGGGTCGGGATGGGTGGCTACACCTTC. The encoded protein is CASRPLWGGVGMGGYTF.

This rearrangement joins TRBV29-1 to TRBJ2-1; D might be TRBD2 (6 bases). CDR3 length: 12 amino acids. The germline V gene encodes CDR1 SQVTM and CDR2 ANQGSEA. The germline V and J ends were trimmed by 6 bases and 12 bases, with 18 bases remaining between them. CDR3 sequence (DNA): TGCAGCGTCCTGCGGACTGGGACTGGGCAGTTCTTC. This sequence encodes CSVLRTGTGQFF.

The chain uses TRBV6-6 and TRBJ2-7; 9 positions match TRBD1. The germline V gene has CDR1 MNHNY and CDR2 SVGAGI (reference sequence). The length of the CDR3 is 15 residues. Trimming at V came to 5 bases and at J to 2 bases, leaving 7 bases not matched to a gene. The CDR3 DNA reads as TGTGCCAGCAGTACACCGGGACAGGGCACCTACGAGCAGTACTTC. Amino acids: CASSTPGQGTYEQYF.

V and J are TRBV7-9 and TRBJ1-2; tentatively, D is TRBD1 (6 bases). This CDR3 is built from 15 residues. The germline V gene encodes CDR1 SEHNR and CDR2 FQNEAQ (reference sequence). Trimming shortened V by 5 bases and J by 6 bases, and 19 bases separated the two germline ends. CDR3: CASSLGDGGRDGYTF. The CDR3 bases are TGTGCCAGCAGCCTAGGGGACGGGGGGCGCGATGGCTACACCTTC.

Turning to this clone: Within the sample, other DNA sequences also encode this same CDR3. The CDR3 loop reads CASSLGAGAYEQYF. As DNA, the CDR3 is TGCGCCAGCAGCTTGGGGGCGGGAGCCTACGAGCAGTACTTC. The chain carries TRBV5-1 and TRBJ2-7, with 7 positions matching TRBD2. Unmatched junction bases numbered 2, after V lost 0 bases and J lost 2 bases. The CDR3 extends over 14 amino acids. Germline V gives CDR1 SGHRS, CDR2 YFSETQ.

The gene calls are TRBV2 and TRBJ1-1, with 8 nucleotides matching TRBD1. The CDR3 totals 14 residues. J was trimmed by 1 base and V by 7 bases; bases with no gene match: 5. Germline lookup yields CDR1 SNHLY and CDR2 FYNNEI. The CDR3 DNA follows: TGTGCCAGCATTGCAACAGGGGGGAACACTGAAGCTTTCTTT. Translation gives CASIATGGNTEAFF.

This clone was observed once. This chain links TRBV27 with TRBJ2-3, with D hard to call. Germline CDR1 MNHEY, CDR2 SMNVEV (reference sequence). This CDR3 is 15 amino acids long. Trimming took off 2 bases at V and 3 bases at J, with 12 bases between the two ends. The CDR3 DNA is TGTGCCAGCAGTTTAGTGGGCTTACAAACAGATACGCAGTATTTT. It translates to CASSLVGLQTDTQYF.

The CDR3 sequence: CASSVSTSGSLQETQYF. CDR3 DNA sequence: TGTGCCAGCAGCGTCTCGACTAGCGGGAGCCTCCAAGAGACCCAGTACTTC. The chain couples TRBV9 to TRBJ2-5; TRBD2 matches 12 bases. The CDR3 length is 17 residues. Germline V gene data show CDR1 as SGDLS and CDR2 as YYNGEE. The V gene end was trimmed by 2 bases and the J gene end by 1 base; junction bases not matched to a gene: 6.

The V gene is TRBV4-1, the J gene TRBJ2-5; maybe TRBD1 (6 bases). Germline CDR1 is MGHRA and CDR2 is YSYEKL. Trimming pared 3 bases from V and 5 bases from J, leaving 25 bases between. The CDR3 length is 18 residues. CDR3 coding DNA: TGCGCCAGCAGCCATTGGCTGGTTGGGACAAGGTCCAGGGAGACCCAGTACTTC. As protein: CASSHWLVGTRSRETQYF.

The chain combines TRBV30 with TRBJ2-7, with 7 bases that match TRBD2. Germline CDR1 and CDR2: GTSNPN and SVGIG (reference sequence). The CDR3 has 15 amino acids. V was clipped by 0 bases and J by 2 bases; unmatched bases: 7. CDR3 sequence reads: CAWSVRAGWPYEQYF. The CDR3 nucleotides read TGTGCCTGGAGTGTACGAGCGGGGTGGCCCTACGAGCAGTACTTC.

This clone has just a few counts. The chain combines TRBV6-6 with TRBJ2-7; 10 bases line up with TRBD1. Germline assignment: CDR1 MNHNY and CDR2 SVGAGI (reference sequence). This CDR3 is 15 amino acids long. V was pared by 2 bases and J by 5 bases, with 6 bases of the junction left unmatched. The CDR3 protein is CASSYRSGTGDEQYF. CDR3 bases: TGTGCCAGCAGTTACCGTTCCGGGACAGGGGACGAGCAGTACTTC.